One sample yielded the 8 T cell receptor beta chains listed below, sequenced in a study of blood T cell repertoires in COVID-19. Profiled with immunoSEQ multiplex PCR; TCRdb holds only in-frame clones, not every one. The sample carries over 150,000 clones, about 87% recorded once. Sequenced material: peripheral blood. The receptors stem from a woman aged 65 to 85 with COVID-19, enrolled during active disease.

The genes are TRBV27 and TRBJ2-5; 7 bases map to TRBD1. The CDR3 runs to 14 residues. The J segment lost 10 bases and the V segment lost 3 bases, leaving 11 bases of the junction unmatched. Per the germline V gene, CDR1 is MNHEY and CDR2 is SMNVEV (reference sequence). CDR3 DNA: TGTGCCAGCAGTTTGGGTATCCGAGGGGGCGACCAGTACTTC. This sequence encodes CASSLGIRGGDQYF.

CDR3 DNA: TGTGCCATCAGTGAACGACCCCCGGGACAGGGTCGGGATACGCAGTATTTT. It translates to CAISERPPGQGRDTQYF. J is TRBJ2-3 and V is TRBV10-3; 9 bases are shared with TRBD1. V trimming: 3 bases; J trimming: 6 bases; junction bases outside the gene matches: 13. This CDR3 contains 17 residues. Per the germline V gene, CDR1 is ENHRY and CDR2 is SYGVKD.

This chain's CDR3 is CAISVTSGRGPDTQYF. CDR3 in DNA: TGTGCCATCAGTGTGACTAGCGGGAGAGGGCCAGATACGCAGTATTTT. V and J are TRBV10-3 and TRBJ2-3; TRBD2 matches 12 bases. Germline lookup yields CDR1 ENHRY and CDR2 SYGVKD. With V trimmed by 4 bases and J by 4 bases, 6 bases remained unmatched. CDR3 length: 16 residues.

The chain has TRBV27 and TRBJ1-1; no clear D gene. The CDR3 is 13 amino acids. Germline V CDR1 and CDR2: MNHEY, SMNVEV (reference sequence). Trimming removed 4 bases at V and 0 bases at J, with 6 bases between. CDR3 amino acids: CASSSRLNTEAFF. DNA for the CDR3: TGTGCCAGCAGTTCCCGTCTGAACACTGAAGCTTTCTTT.

The CDR3 protein is CASSFLTGTDTQYF. In nucleotides, the CDR3 is TGTGCCAGCAGCTTCTTGACAGGCACAGATACGCAGTATTTT. This chain joins TRBV5-6 and TRBJ2-3; maybe TRBD1 (5 bases). The CDR3 extends over 14 amino acids. Trimming stripped 2 bases from V and 1 base from J, with 8 bases between. Germline CDR1 and CDR2: SGHDT and YYEEEE.

This clone turned up a few times. CDR3 protein: CASDTYTGELFF. CDR3 nucleotides: TGTGCCAGCGATACTTACACCGGGGAGCTGTTTTTT. The chain has TRBV12-3 or TRBV12-4 and TRBJ2-2; D remains unclear. The CDR3 totals 12 residues. V lost 8 bases and J 3 bases, leaving 7 bases between the germline ends.

The chain couples TRBV27 to TRBJ2-7; D is undetermined. The germline V gene has CDR1 MNHEY and CDR2 SMNVEV (reference sequence). V gave up 5 bases and J gave up 0 bases, with 8 bases separating them. CDR3 size: 13 residues. CDR3 coding DNA: TGTGCCAGCAGTGAGGAATTCTCCTACGAGCAGTACTTC. Its protein product is CASSEEFSYEQYF.

The J gene is TRBJ1-3, the V gene TRBV7-9; 7 bases line up with TRBD1. The CDR3 covers 16 residues. From germline, CDR1 is SEHNR and CDR2 FQNEAQ (reference sequence). After removal of 5 bases from V and 2 bases from J, the junction contained 9 bases not matched to a gene. CDR3 sequence: CASSPRQGSAGNTIYF. Written as DNA, the CDR3 is TGTGCCAGCAGCCCCAGACAGGGTTCAGCTGGAAACACCATATATTTT.